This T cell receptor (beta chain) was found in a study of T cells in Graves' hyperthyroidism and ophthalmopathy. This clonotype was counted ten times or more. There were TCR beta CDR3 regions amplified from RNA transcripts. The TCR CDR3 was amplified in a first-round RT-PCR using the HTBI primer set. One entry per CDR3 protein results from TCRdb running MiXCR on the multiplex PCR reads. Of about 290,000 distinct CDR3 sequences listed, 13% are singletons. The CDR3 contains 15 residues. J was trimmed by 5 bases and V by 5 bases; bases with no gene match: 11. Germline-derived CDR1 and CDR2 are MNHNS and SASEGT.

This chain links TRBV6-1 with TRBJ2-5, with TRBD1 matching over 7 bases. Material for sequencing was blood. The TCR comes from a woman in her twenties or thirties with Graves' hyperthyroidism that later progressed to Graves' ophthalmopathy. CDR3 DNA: TGTGCCAGCAGTTCCCGGGACAGTCGAGGGGAGACCCAGTACTTC. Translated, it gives CASSSRDSRGETQYF.